The 25 T cell receptor beta chains reported below all come from one sample, sequenced in a study of cytomegalovirus exposure and HLA in healthy donors. Both 60 Vbeta primers and 13 Jbeta primers went into the PCR. Generated by immunoSEQ multiplex PCR, the TCRdb table keeps only in-frame clones and is missing some. The table shows under 110,000 clones, with approximately 85% occurring only once. Sequencing was done on a sample of PBMCs. The receptors were gathered from a man aged 50 to 60 in good health and CMV-seronegative.

Concerning this clone itself: A read error may produce the germline difference seen at one junction end. The chain is built from TRBV5-1 and TRBJ2-2; 11 bases fit TRBD2. Germline-derived CDR1 and CDR2 are SGHRS and YFSETQ. CDR3 length: 19 residues. CDR3 residues: CASNLELAGALRSTGELFF. The DNA for the CDR3 is TGCGCCAGCAACTTGGAACTAGCGGGGGCCCTGAGGAGCACCGGGGAGCTGTTTTTT.

This clone was detected a few times. This chain joins TRBV5-1 and TRBJ2-2, with TRBD2 identical over 7 bases. Germline values: CDR1 SGHRS, CDR2 YFSETQ. The V and J ends lost 1 base and 8 bases, in that order; junction bases with no gene match: 8. The CDR3 consists of 15 residues. CDR3 DNA sequence: TGCGCCAGCAGCTTGAACGGGGGGAGTACTGGGGAGCTGTTTTTT. It codes for CASSLNGGSTGELFF.

The chain employs TRBV27 and TRBJ1-5; no clear D gene. CDR1 is MNHEY, CDR2 SMNVEV, per germline (reference sequence). V lost 7 bases to trimming and J lost 10 bases, with 8 bases between them. This CDR3 has 10 amino acids. The CDR3, as DNA: TGTGCCAGCATTCCCTCCCCCCAGCATTTT. It encodes CASIPSPQHF.

The rearrangement uses TRBV5-1 and TRBJ2-5, with D hard to call. This CDR3 spans 14 amino acids. The germline V and J ends were trimmed by 1 base and 1 base, with 8 bases remaining between them. Germline V gene sequence: CDR1 SGHRS, CDR2 YFSETQ. CDR3: CASSLRRGQETQYF. The CDR3 bases are TGCGCCAGCAGCTTGAGGAGAGGCCAAGAGACCCAGTACTTC. Drawing the rest from reference TRBV5-1 and TRBJ2-5, the complete variable domain is KAGVTQTPRYLIKTRGQQVTLSCSPISGHRSVSWYQQTPGQGLQFLFEYFSETQRNKGNFPGRFSGRQFSNSRSEMNVSTLELGDSALYLCASSLRRGQETQYFGPGTRLLVL.

This clone was counted once. The gene calls are TRBV27 and TRBJ1-1, with TRBD1 matching over 8 bases. The CDR3 is 15 amino acids. Germline CDR1 and CDR2: MNHEY and SMNVEV (reference sequence). With 2 bases clipped from V and 5 bases from J, the junction kept 7 bases outside the gene matches. This CDR3 is CASSLGTGGSTEAFF. For the CDR3, the DNA is TGTGCCAGCAGTTTAGGGACAGGAGGGTCTACTGAAGCTTTCTTT.

A note on this clone: The conserved phenylalanine or tryptophan normally closing the CDR3 is absent here, so this likely arose from a read error. The genes are TRBV4-3 and TRBJ2-7; no firm D call. The CDR3 contains 14 residues. V was cut by 2 bases and J by 3 bases, with 11 bases left in between. Germline V gives CDR1 LGHNA, CDR2 YSLEER. This chain's CDR3 is CASSQQERHYEQYL. CDR3 DNA sequence: TGCGCCAGCAGCCAACAAGAGAGGCACTACGAGCAGTACCTC.

The sample holds a few counts of this clone. The V and J genes are TRBV5-1 and TRBJ1-1; D unclear. Between the trimmed V and J ends, which lost 4 bases and 13 bases, there was a span of 14 bases. Germline V CDR1 and CDR2: SGHRS, YFSETQ. The CDR3 loop spans 11 amino acids. The DNA for the CDR3 is TGCGCCAGCAGCCTTTCCTCGGAGCTTTTCTTT. It is translated as CASSLSSELFF.

The chain joins TRBV28 to TRBJ2-4; the D gene is possibly TRBD1 (6 bases). V dropped 4 bases and J dropped 9 bases, with 10 bases sitting between them. The CDR3 has 12 residues. Germline V gene lookup returns CDR1 MDHEN and CDR2 SYDVKM. The CDR3 DNA reads as TGTGCCAGCAGTTCTCAGGGGCGCATTCAGTACTTC. It translates to CASSSQGRIQYF.

The chain has TRBV5-4 and TRBJ1-1, with D uncertain. Trimming cost V 3 bases and J 8 bases, with 17 bases left between them. CDR3 size: 14 residues. From germline, CDR1 is SGHNT and CDR2 YYREEE (reference sequence). In DNA, the CDR3 is TGTGCCAGCAGCTCCTCGGGGTCGAGAAGGGAAGCTTTCTTT. As protein: CASSSSGSRREAFF.

The V call is TRBV6-1, the J call TRBJ2-7; 10 bases are shared with TRBD1. Germline values: CDR1 MNHNS, CDR2 SASEGT. CDR3 length equals 13 residues. As DNA, the CDR3 is TGTGCAGAAGGGGACAGGGGAATTAGCGAGCAGTACTTC. Encoded protein: CAEGDRGISEQYF.

V usage is TRBV9 and J usage is TRBJ1-6; the D gene is possibly TRBD1 (6 bases). V was cut by 5 bases and J by 9 bases, with 12 bases left in between. CDR1 is SGDLS, CDR2 YYNGEE, per germline. This CDR3 comprises 13 residues. The CDR3 DNA is TGTGCCAGCAGTCAGTCAGGGGCTTCACCCCTCCACTTT. Translated, it gives CASSQSGASPLHF. The whole variable domain, remainder taken from reference TRBV9 and TRBJ1-6, is DSGVTQTPKHLITATGQRVTLRCSPRSGDLSVYWYQQSLDQGLQFLIQYYNGEERAKGNILERFSAQQFPDLHSELNLSSLELGDSALYFCASSQSGASPLHFGNGTRLTVT.

CDR3 nucleotide sequence: TGCGCCAGCAGCCGGGACAGCAACACTGAAGCTTTCTTT. This codes for CASSRDSNTEAFF. J is TRBJ1-1 and V is TRBV5-1; 7 bases are shared with TRBD1. J was trimmed by 2 bases and V by 4 bases; bases with no gene match: 2. The CDR3 spans 13 residues. Germline CDR1 and CDR2: SGHRS and YFSETQ.

J is TRBJ1-2 and V is TRBV7-9; maybe TRBD1 (5 bases). Trimming shortened V by 3 bases and J by 3 bases, and 11 bases separated the two germline ends. This CDR3 contains 14 residues. The germline V gene has CDR1 SEHNR and CDR2 FQNEAQ (reference sequence). Here the CDR3 DNA reads TGTGCCAGCAGCTTCCCAGGGAGGGACTATGGCTACACCTTC. Its protein is CASSFPGRDYGYTF.

This rearrangement joins TRBV5-1 to TRBJ2-5; 7 bases are shared with TRBD1. V lost 3 bases, J lost 1 base, and 9 bases stayed unmatched. The germline V gene encodes CDR1 SGHRS and CDR2 YFSETQ. This CDR3 region has 16 residues. The CDR3 nucleotides are TGCGCCAGCAGCTCGGCACCTGGGACAGCCCAAGAGACCCAGTACTTC. It encodes CASSSAPGTAQETQYF.

This clone was seen a few times. This chain uses TRBV7-2 with TRBJ1-6; weak D call: TRBD1 (6 bases). V lost 1 base to trimming and J lost 8 bases, with 9 bases between them. This CDR3 contains 14 residues. CDR1 and CDR2 from the germline V gene are SGHTA and FQGNSA. Here the CDR3 reads CASSLEAGDSPLHF. The CDR3 DNA follows: TGTGCCAGCAGCTTAGAGGCAGGGGATTCACCCCTCCACTTT.

The CDR3 nucleotides read TGTGCCACCAGCAGAGAGAGTGAGAAGTTTAGCCCTTTTCACACTGAAGCTTTCTTT. Protein: CATSRESEKFSPFHTEAFF. V usage is TRBV15 and J usage is TRBJ1-1; no firm D call. The CDR3 loop spans 19 amino acids. CDR1 is LNHNV, CDR2 YYDKDF, per germline (reference sequence). V was trimmed by 0 bases and J by 3 bases, leaving 23 bases between them.

This clone was found a few times. The chain employs TRBV4-3 and TRBJ1-2; 10 bases agree with TRBD1. Losses at the gene ends were 1 base for V and 4 bases for J; bases not matched to a gene: 9. The germline CDR1 and CDR2 sequences are LGHNA and YSLEER. This CDR3 region has 17 residues. The CDR3 loop is CASSQAFRTGGGYGYTF. Written as DNA, the CDR3 is TGCGCCAGCAGCCAAGCCTTCCGGACAGGGGGAGGCTATGGCTACACCTTC.

V is TRBV4-1 and J is TRBJ2-3; 10 bases line up with TRBD2. Germline V lookup: CDR1 MGHRA, CDR2 YSYEKL. V shed 3 bases and J 4 bases; nucleotides not matched to a gene: 13. There are 18 residues in the CDR3. The DNA for the CDR3 is TGCGCCAGCAGCCACCCCTTGGGGGGGACTAGCGTTCCAGATACGCAGTATTTT. Its translation: CASSHPLGGTSVPDTQYF.

The V gene is TRBV4-2, the J gene TRBJ2-7, with TRBD2 identical over 8 bases. CDR3 size: 17 residues. Germline V CDR1 and CDR2: LGHNA, YNFKEQ. V trimming: 4 bases; J trimming: 2 bases; junction bases outside the gene matches: 13. The CDR3 protein is CASSRGTSGLGTYEQYF. The CDR3 region has the DNA TGTGCCAGCAGCCGCGGGACTAGTGGGCTAGGTACCTACGAGCAGTACTTC.

The chain is built from TRBV12-5 and TRBJ1-2; D may be TRBD1 (5 bases). Trimming removed 0 bases at V and 8 bases at J, with 40 bases between. The V gene's germline CDR1 is LGHNT and CDR2 FRNRAP. The CDR3 has 23 residues. DNA for the CDR3: TGTGCTAGTGGTTTGGTACAAGGGCGAGTTGGCGGGACCCTTGGAGAATTACGGGGAGGCTACACCTTC. Translated: CASGLVQGRVGGTLGELRGGYTF.

This clone was recorded once. The chain is built from TRBV4-2 and TRBJ1-1; TRBD1 agrees at 7 bases. This CDR3 has 14 amino acids. J lost 5 bases, V lost 4 bases, and 7 bases had no gene match. Germline CDR1 and CDR2: LGHNA and YNFKEQ. The CDR3 is CASSPRTGGTEAFF. In DNA, the CDR3 is TGTGCCAGCAGCCCCCGGACAGGTGGAACTGAAGCTTTCTTT.

The rearrangement uses TRBV19 and TRBJ2-7; the D gene is possibly TRBD2 (5 bases). Trimming took 5 bases from V and 0 from J, leaving 23 bases between them. Germline V gene lookup returns CDR1 LNHDA and CDR2 SQIVND (reference sequence). CDR3 length equals 18 residues. In DNA, the CDR3 is TGTGCCAGTAGTGGGCAACAGCGGTCACCTCCGTACTCCTACGAGCAGTACTTC. Translated: CASSGQQRSPPYSYEQYF. The complete variable domain, with remaining parts taken from reference TRBV19 and TRBJ2-7, reads DGGITQSPKYLFRKEGQNVTLSCEQNLNHDAMYWYRQDPGQGLRLIYYSQIVNDFQKGDIAEGYSVSREKKESFPLTVTSAQKNPTAFYLCASSGQQRSPPYSYEQYFGPGTRLTVT.

The V and J genes are TRBV5-1 and TRBJ2-2; 8 nucleotides line up with TRBD1. Per the germline V gene, CDR1 is SGHRS and CDR2 is YFSETQ. This CDR3 has 15 amino acids. Trimming took 0 bases from V and 5 from J; bases not matched to a gene: 3. CDR3 region: CASSLDRGLTGELFF. The CDR3 DNA reads TGCGCCAGCAGCTTGGACAGGGGGTTAACCGGGGAGCTGTTTTTT.

J is TRBJ1-5 and V is TRBV6-1; TRBD1 is a possible D gene (5 bases). V dropped 5 bases and J dropped 3 bases, with 11 bases sitting between them. This CDR3 spans 14 amino acids. Germline V gives CDR1 MNHNS, CDR2 SASEGT. In DNA form, the CDR3 reads TGTGCCAGCAGTTTTGACAGCTACAATCAGCCCCAGCATTTT. It encodes CASSFDSYNQPQHF.

The CDR3 DNA follows: TGTGCCAGCAGGGGACCGACAGGGACGGATTCACCCCTCCACTTT. Protein sequence: CASRGPTGTDSPLHF. This chain joins TRBV2 and TRBJ1-6; 7 nucleotides line up with TRBD1. This CDR3 has 15 amino acids. Germline V lookup: CDR1 SNHLY, CDR2 FYNNEI. The trim removed 6 bases at V and 8 bases at J, leaving 10 bases unmatched.